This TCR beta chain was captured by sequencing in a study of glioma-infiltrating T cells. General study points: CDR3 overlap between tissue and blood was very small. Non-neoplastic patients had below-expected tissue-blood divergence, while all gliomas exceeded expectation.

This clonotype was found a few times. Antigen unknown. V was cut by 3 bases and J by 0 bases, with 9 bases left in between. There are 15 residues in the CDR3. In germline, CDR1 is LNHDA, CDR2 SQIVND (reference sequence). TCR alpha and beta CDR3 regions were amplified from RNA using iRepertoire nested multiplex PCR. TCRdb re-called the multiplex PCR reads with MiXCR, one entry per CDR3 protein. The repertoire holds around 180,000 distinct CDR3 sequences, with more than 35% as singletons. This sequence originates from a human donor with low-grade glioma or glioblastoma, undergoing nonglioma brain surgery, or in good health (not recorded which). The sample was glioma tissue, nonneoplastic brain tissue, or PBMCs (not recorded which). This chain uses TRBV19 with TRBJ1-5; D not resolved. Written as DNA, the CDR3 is TGTGCCAGTAGTATGCGAATAATTAGCAATCAGCCCCAGCATTTT. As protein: CASSMRIISNQPQHF.